The rows below give T cell receptor beta chains drawn from one sample of a study of T cells in localized non-small cell lung cancer. Data came from immunoSEQ multiplex PCR; TCRdb stores just in-frame clones and leaves some out. The profile shows 30,000 to 35,000 clones, roughly 93% of them singletons. This specimen consisted of peripheral blood, obtained before any cancer treatment. These receptors were obtained from an older female donor with stage I lung adenocarcinoma. Each CDR3 is given with its conserved first and last residue. D genes are given only for firm matches. Clone size is given for some rows only: seen once, a few or many times, or a class if the clone is expanded.

.	TRBD1	TRBJ2-2	TRBV19	CASRPEVLDRGPWGTGELFF	TGTGCCAGTAGGCCGGAGGTTTTGGACAGGGGTCCTTGGGGCACCGGGGAGCTGTTTTTT
.	.	TRBJ1-1	TRBV7-3	CASSLTGPFGVGTEAFF	TGTGCCAGCAGCTTAACTGGTCCCTTCGGGGTAGGCACTGAAGCTTTCTTT
.	.	TRBJ2-1	TRBV5-4	CASSLEGYSYNEQFF	TGTGCCAGCAGCTTAGAGGGCTACTCCTACAATGAGCAGTTCTTC
.	.	TRBJ2-2	TRBV9	CASSTRADGELFF	TGTGCCAGCAGCACCAGGGCGGACGGGGAGCTGTTTTTT
.	.	TRBJ2-7	TRBV5-1	CASRGGQTYEQYF	TGCGCCAGCAGGGGCGGACAGACCTACGAGCAGTACTTC
.	.	TRBJ1-5	TRBV27	CASSLGWGADSNQPQHF	TGTGCCAGCAGCCTCGGATGGGGGGCCGATAGCAATCAGCCCCAGCATTTT
few	.	TRBJ1-3	TRBV4-2	CASSQGMADSGNTIYF	TGTGCCAGCAGCCAAGGTATGGCAGACTCTGGAAACACCATATATTTT
.	.	TRBJ2-3	TRBV11-3	CASSLDGQVRSTDTQYF	TGTGCCAGCAGCTTAGATGGACAAGTGCGTTCCACAGATACGCAGTATTTT
.	TRBD1	TRBJ1-1	TRBV5-6	CASSLALGTVEAFF	TGTGCCAGCAGCTTGGCCCTTGGGACAGTCGAAGCTTTCTTT
.	TRBD1	TRBJ1-3	TRBV29-1	CSVTGLDRKSSGNTIYF	TGCAGCGTCACCGGGCTGGACAGGAAAAGCTCTGGAAACACCATATATTTT
.	.	TRBJ1-1	TRBV19	CASSPGNTEAFF	TGTGCCAGTAGCCCGGGGAACACTGAAGCTTTCTTT
.	TRBD1	TRBJ1-1	TRBV7-9	CASSSLDRAAEAFF	TGTGCCAGCAGCTCTCTGGACAGGGCAGCTGAAGCTTTCTTT
.	TRBD1	TRBJ2-3	TRBV7-2	CASSLGDRASTDTQYF	TGTGCCAGCAGCTTAGGGGACAGGGCTAGCACAGATACGCAGTATTTT
.	.	TRBJ1-3	TRBV7-2	CASSSGGTTGNTIYF	TGTGCCAGCAGCTCTGGAGGGACAACTGGAAACACCATATATTTT
.	.	TRBJ2-3	TRBV7-2	CASSSLSGRGFTDTQYF	TGTGCCAGCAGCTCCCTCTCTGGAAGGGGGTTCACAGATACGCAGTATTTT
.	.	TRBJ1-6	TRBV9	CASSVGEGNYNSPLHF	TGTGCCAGCAGCGTAGGAGAGGGCAACTATAATTCACCCCTCCACTTT
.	.	TRBJ1-2	TRBV21-1	CASSGQGGNYGYTF	TGTGCCAGCAGCGGACAGGGCGGGAACTATGGCTACACCTTC
.	TRBD1	TRBJ2-1	TRBV9	CASSVRDRYNEQFF	TGTGCCAGCAGCGTCCGGGACAGATACAATGAGCAGTTCTTC
.	.	TRBJ2-7	TRBV6-5	CASSYSGTPYEQYF	TGTGCCAGCAGTTACTCCGGGACCCCCTACGAGCAGTACTTC
.	.	TRBJ1-2	TRBV29-1	CSTMDKISGYTF	TGCAGCACAATGGACAAAATCAGTGGCTACACCTTC
once	.	TRBJ2-7	TRBV7-9	CASSLGAGGYEQYF	TGTGCCAGCAGCTTAGGGGCAGGCGGCTACGAGCAGTACTTC
.	.	TRBJ1-5	TRBV5-1	CASSRDWDQPQHF	TGCGCCAGCAGCCGGGACTGGGATCAGCCCCAGCATTTT
.	TRBD1	TRBJ1-1	TRBV14	CASSPTGGNTEAFF	TGTGCCAGCAGCCCGACAGGGGGGAACACTGAAGCTTTCTTT
.	TRBD2	TRBJ2-3	TRBV6-5	CASSSGLAGASDTQYF	TGTGCCAGCAGTTCCGGACTAGCGGGAGCTTCAGATACGCAGTATTTT
.	.	TRBJ1-2	TRBV25-1	CASSERGAYGYTF	TGTGCCAGCAGTGAAAGGGGAGCCTATGGCTACACCTTC
.	TRBD2	TRBJ2-1	TRBV7-3	CASSSGTSGGTEQFF	TGTGCCAGCAGCTCCGGGACTAGCGGGGGTACTGAGCAGTTCTTC
.	.	TRBJ1-2	TRBV5-1	CASSLVGDYGYTF	TGCGCCAGCAGCTTGGTTGGGGACTATGGCTACACCTTC
.	.	TRBJ2-5	TRBV7-9	CASSSWGLQETQYF	TGTGCCAGCAGTTCATGGGGACTCCAAGAGACCCAGTACTTC
once	TRBD1	TRBJ1-1	TRBV27	CASSPTGGIRMNTEAFF	TGTGCCAGCAGTCCAACAGGGGGCATCAGAATGAACACTGAAGCTTTCTTT
.	TRBD1	TRBJ2-1	TRBV19	CASSRDRGLYNEQFF	TGTGCCAGTAGTCGTGACAGGGGGCTATACAATGAGCAGTTCTTC
.	TRBD2	TRBJ2-3	TRBV6-5	CATRWTSGYTDTQYF	TGTGCCACCCGTTGGACTAGCGGTTACACAGATACGCAGTATTTT
.	.	TRBJ1-6	TRBV9	CASSVGAVSSYNSPLHF	TGTGCCAGCAGCGTAGGTGCTGTGAGCTCCTATAATTCACCCCTCCACTTT
.	.	TRBJ2-7	TRBV5-1	CASSVLQLYEQYF	TGCGCCAGCAGCGTATTACAGTTGTACGAGCAGTACTTC
.	.	TRBJ1-5	TRBV18	CASSPTGENQPQHF	TGTGCCAGCTCACCGACGGGGGAGAATCAGCCCCAGCATTTT
.	.	TRBJ1-2	TRBV6-5	CASSYLTGTMDGYTF	TGTGCCAGCAGTTACCTGACAGGAACAATGGATGGCTACACCTTC
few	.	TRBJ2-3	TRBV7-9	CASSLWASSIQYSQYF	TGTGCCAGCAGCTTATGGGCCTCCTCTATCCAATACTCGCAGTATTTT
.	TRBD1	TRBJ2-7	TRBV9	CASSRGQGPYEQYF	TGTGCCAGCAGCAGAGGACAGGGTCCCTACGAGCAGTACTTC
.	TRBD1	TRBJ1-1	TRBV5-1	CASSSRSGGYTEAFF	TGCGCCAGCAGCTCACGATCAGGGGGATACACTGAAGCTTTCTTT
.	.	TRBJ2-5	TRBV9	CASSPKGIQETQYF	TGTGCCAGCAGCCCAAAGGGGATTCAAGAGACCCAGTACTTC
.	TRBD2	TRBJ2-5	TRBV19	CASSILPAAGGASQYF	TGTGCCAGTAGTATACTCCCCGCAGCGGGGGGTGCGTCCCAGTACTTC
.	.	TRBJ1-1	TRBV6-6	CASRRTDLNTEAFF	TGTGCCAGCCGTAGGACGGACCTGAACACTGAAGCTTTCTTT
.	.	TRBJ2-3	TRBV28	CASSLVGKVGTDTQYF	TGTGCCAGCAGTTTGGTTGGGAAAGTAGGGACAGATACGCAGTATTTT
.	.	TRBJ1-2	TRBV4-3	CASSQEILDGSTHRGYTF	TGCGCCAGCAGCCAAGAAATCCTAGACGGATCCACCCATAGGGGCTACACCTTC
.	.	TRBJ2-3	TRBV4-3	CASSQDRMITDTQYF	TGCGCCAGCAGCCAAGATAGGATGATAACAGATACGCAGTATTTT
few	.	TRBJ2-2	TRBV30	CAWSYLSRTELFF	TGTGCCTGGAGCTATCTTAGCCGCACAGAGCTGTTTTTT
.	.	TRBJ2-3	TRBV21-1	CASSKGWDVRHKADTQYF	TGTGCCAGCAGCAAAGGATGGGACGTCAGACATAAGGCCGATACGCAGTATTTT
.	TRBD2	TRBJ2-1	TRBV19	CASRYRDYLYNEQFF	TGTGCCAGTAGATACCGGGACTACTTATACAATGAGCAGTTCTTC
.	.	TRBJ2-7	TRBV21-1	CASSIRTGGFYEQYF	TGTGCCAGCAGCATACGGACAGGGGGCTTTTACGAGCAGTACTTC
.	.	TRBJ1-1	TRBV18	CASSPIGGTQYSNTEAFF	TGTGCCAGCTCACCAATAGGAGGGACCCAGTACTCGAACACTGAAGCTTTCTTT
.	.	TRBJ2-1	TRBV30	CASLTVNSYNEQFF	TGTGCCAGTTTAACAGTTAACTCCTACAATGAGCAGTTCTTC
.	TRBD2	TRBJ2-5	TRBV6-6	CASSSTLAGPEETQYF	TGTGCCAGCAGTTCCACACTAGCGGGGCCCGAGGAGACCCAGTACTTC
few	.	TRBJ1-5	TRBV4-3	CASSQGTHNQPQHF	TGCGCCAGCAGCCAAGGGACCCACAATCAGCCCCAGCATTTT
.	.	TRBJ1-3	TRBV6-5	CASSPGTLSGNTIYF	TGTGCCAGCAGTCCCGGGACTCTCTCTGGAAACACCATATATTTT
.	.	TRBJ2-7	TRBV28	CASSFRQVYAQYF	TGTGCCAGCAGTTTCCGACAGGTCTACGCGCAGTACTTC
.	TRBD1	TRBJ2-3	TRBV7-9	CASSLDRGGDTQYF	TGTGCCAGCAGCCTTGACAGGGGGGGAGATACGCAGTATTTT
.	.	TRBJ1-2	TRBV10-3	CAISGDIPGYTF	TGTGCCATCAGTGGGGACATCCCTGGCTACACCTTC
.	.	TRBJ2-7	TRBV5-1	CASSGRGYEQYF	TGCGCCAGCAGCGGGCGGGGCTACGAGCAGTACTTC
once	TRBD1	TRBJ1-6	TRBV6-5	CASSYSGQGPSPLHF	TGTGCCAGCAGTTACTCGGGACAGGGGCCTTCACCCCTCCACTTT